This T cell receptor beta chain was documented in a study of CXCR3-negative and CXCR3-positive naive CD8 T cells. Study at large: Per library, roughly 1.6 +/- 0.3 million reads; 140 million or so TRB reads overall.

The TRB cDNA libraries were prepared by 5' RACE with UMI labels. After re-calling the 5' RACE reads, TCRdb lists one entry per CDR3 protein, DNA absent. Across roughly 100,000 distinct CDR3 sequences, the top ten clones capture 0.3% to 0.4% of the sample. The CDR3 runs 13 residues. The germline CDR1 and CDR2 sequences are SQVTM and ANQGSEA. Note on this clonotype: The antigen is unknown.

Overall study findings and caveats: Hydrophobicity was higher for TRB CDR3s found in CXCR3-positive naive cells than in CXCR3-negative naive cells.

The gene calls are TRBV29-1 and TRBJ2-7; absent DNA, TCRdb's TRBD1 call cannot be checked. Sequenced: naive CXCR3+ CD8+ T cells from blood. Subset described: CD45RO-CCR7+CD27+CD95- naive CD8+ T cells expressing CXCR3 (TNR3+). This TCR came from a human donor in good health. Some clones in this sample may be carry-over from other donors' samples. The CDR3 spells CSVETGGTDEQYF.